This T cell receptor beta chain was obtained from a study of Ad26.COV2.S vaccination and SARS-CoV-2 variants. The treatment was: roughly 18 received Ad26.COV2.S at low or high dose, single or two shots; about 5 received placebo; per-sample allocation not given. Sampling was performed 63 days after the first vaccine or placebo injection. Turning to this clone: Its antigen is not identified.

The study, taken as a whole, reports: Total T cell responses were possibly underestimated by TCR breadth and depth analyses.

Measured with immunoSEQ multiplex PCR; TCRdb has only the in-frame clones, and not every one. The data contain 300,000 to 350,000 clones, roughly nine tenths of them singletons. The CDR3 has 16 amino acids. The V gene's germline CDR1 is SGHTA and CDR2 FQGNSA. The V and J ends lost 5 bases and 4 bases, in that order; junction bases with no gene match: 9. The clonotype was recovered from a person aged 18 to 59 who received the Ad26.COV2.S COVID-19 vaccine or a placebo. The chain uses TRBV7-2 and TRBJ1-1; TRBD1 matches 11 bases. The material sequenced was peripheral blood, taken in a trial of Ad26.COV2.S vaccine versus placebo. The CDR3 region is CASSPRGQGGRTEAFF. The CDR3 nucleotides are TGTGCCAGCAGCCCACGGGGACAGGGGGGACGCACTGAAGCTTTCTTT. Full variable domain (rest looked up from reference TRBV7-2 and TRBJ1-1): GAGVSQSPSNKVTEKGKDVELRCDPISGHTALYWYRQSLGQGLEFLIYFQGNSAPDKSGLPSDRFSAERTGGSVSTLTIQRTQQEDSAVYLCASSPRGQGGRTEAFFGQGTRLTVV.